This T cell receptor (beta chain) was sequenced for a study of shared clonotypes between healthy human individuals. Across the whole study: For every donor, three CD4 naive, three CD4 memory, two CD8 naive and one CD8 memory plates were used.

The length of the CDR3 is 17 residues. CDR1 and CDR2 (germline): SGHNT, YYREEE (reference sequence). Trimming at V came to 3 bases and at J to 5 bases, leaving 13 bases not matched to a gene. Only in-frame clones appear in the TCRdb table, and some are missing; sequencing was by immunoSEQ multiplex PCR. This sample carries hundreds of thousands of clones, over 70% of them seen once, and the ten largest clones take 8.5% to 12%. Findings of the study overall: The low donor count limited represented genetic and exposure-history diversity. Sampling involved blood alone; tissue repertoires likely differ. Between a handful of donors, naive CD4 clonotypes were shared at a level of about 5%.

To note about this clone: Antigen: not known.

The specimen sequenced was memory CD4+ T cells sorted from blood. Subset indicated: CD45RA-negative fraction. The sequence was obtained from a man between 25 and 39 years old in good health. The genes are TRBV5-4 and TRBJ2-2, with 7 bases aligning to TRBD1. The DNA of the CDR3 is TGTGCCAGCAGCTCGGAATTACAGGGGTCGGGGACCGGGGAGCTGTTTTTT. This gives the protein CASSSELQGSGTGELFF.